One and the same sample provided the 20 T cell receptor beta chains below, sequenced in a study of blood T cells in healthy people across ages. For the second PCR, which ran for about 6 to 11 cycles, a sample-barcoded 5' primer and a J-beta primer mix were used. One entry per CDR3 protein results from TCRdb running MiXCR on the 5' RACE reads. The table includes some 670,000 distinct CDR3 sequences, over 40% detected once. The sample taken for sequencing was blood. The receptors derive from an elderly woman in good health.

The V call is TRBV9, the J call TRBJ2-3; TRBD1 might be the D (5 bases). Germline CDR1 reads SGDLS; CDR2 reads YYNGEE. Trimming shortened V by 3 bases and J by 3 bases, and 11 bases separated the two germline ends. This CDR3 is built from 14 residues. This CDR3 is CASSARQITDTQYF. The CDR3 DNA reads TGTGCCAGCAGCGCCCGACAGATAACAGATACGCAGTATTTT.

V usage is TRBV21-1 and J usage is TRBJ1-1. TRBV21-1 is listed as a pseudogene. The CDR3 is made up of 14 amino acids. CDR3 bases: TGTGCCAGCAGCAAAGGAGGAGCATCCACTGAAGCTTTCTTT. Amino acid sequence: CASSKGGASTEAFF.

In its sample, this clonotype was seen a few times. The chain is built from TRBV2 and TRBJ1-4; D ambiguous. The V end lost 7 bases, the J end lost 8 bases, and 5 bases lay between the germline ends. The CDR3 is made up of 10 amino acids. Germline V gene sequence: CDR1 SNHLY, CDR2 FYNNEI. This CDR3 is CASMREKLFF. The CDR3 DNA sequence: TGTGCCAGCATGCGAGAAAAACTGTTTTTT.

This clonotype appeared many times. The chain carries TRBV30 and TRBJ2-5; no firm D call. Germline CDR1 and CDR2: GTSNPN and SVGIG (reference sequence). This CDR3 spans 11 amino acids. V lost 2 bases, J lost 10 bases, and 11 bases lay in between. CDR3 nucleotides: TGTGCCTGGAGTTCCAACTACCACCAGTACTTC. Its translation is CAWSSNYHQYF.

In regard to this clonotype: An end of the junction differs from the germline gene, which may be a read error. The chain has TRBV28 and TRBJ1-2; a possible D gene is TRBD1 (6 bases). The CDR3 loop spans 13 amino acids. Germline-derived CDR1 and CDR2 are MDHEN and SYDVKM. The CDR3 coding sequence is TGTGCCCGCAGTGCCCAGGGGAACTATGGCTACACCTTC. Amino acids: CARSAQGNYGYTF.

This chain links TRBV29-1 with TRBJ2-1; D perhaps matches TRBD1 (6 bases). Trimming took 7 bases from V and 7 from J, leaving 20 bases between them. The CDR3 is 14 residues long. Germline V gene lookup returns CDR1 SQVTM and CDR2 ANQGSEA. The CDR3 reads CSGGLTGSGNEQFF. The CDR3, as DNA: TGCAGCGGCGGTCTTACAGGGTCCGGGAATGAGCAGTTCTTC.

This clonotype was found a few times. The chain carries TRBV19 and TRBJ2-7; 9 bases map to TRBD2. Trimming removed 6 bases from V and 7 bases from J; junction bases left unmatched: 13. CDR1 is LNHDA and CDR2 is SQIVND in the germline V gene (reference sequence). The length of the CDR3 is 15 residues. Written as DNA, the CDR3 is TGTGCCAGTAGCAAACGTAGCGGGAGTTCCGGTGAGCAGTACTTC. It specifies CASSKRSGSSGEQYF.

The chain employs TRBV6-5 and TRBJ2-1, with D possibly TRBD2 on 6 matching bases. The J call may be mistaken, given a closer DNA end match to TRBJ2-7. CDR1 is MNHEY, CDR2 SVGAGI, per germline. The CDR3 spans 16 residues. CDR3 in DNA: TGTGCCAGCAGTTACGGCGGGGTGTGGTCCTACAATGAGCAGTACTTC. It translates to CASSYGGVWSYNEQYF.

With respect to this clonotype: A much larger clone is a single base away; this may be a read error. The gene calls are TRBV7-2 and TRBJ2-7; 7 bases are a match to TRBD1. This CDR3 has 13 residues. Germline V CDR1 and CDR2: SGHTA, FQGNSA. CDR3 in DNA: TGTGCCGGCAGCTTAGGGGGACAGACAGAGCAGTACTTC. Its protein is CAGSLGGQTEQYF.

Turning to this clonotype: A much larger clone differs from this one at a single base, so this may be a read error. This chain connects TRBV7-2 to TRBJ2-3; 8 nucleotides line up with TRBD2. Germline-derived CDR1 and CDR2 are SGHTA and FQGNSA. The V gene end was trimmed by 4 bases and the J gene end by 1 base; junction bases not matched to a gene: 7. The CDR3 totals 16 residues. The CDR3 region is CASSYPHGGGTDTQYF. The CDR3 DNA follows: TGTGCCAGCAGCTATCCTCACGGGGGGGGCACAGATACGCAGTATTTT. Full variable domain (rest looked up from reference TRBV7-2 and TRBJ2-3): GAGVSQSPSNKVTEKGKDVELRCDPISGHTALYWYRQSLGQGLEFLIYFQGNSAPDKSGLPSDRFSAERTGGSVSTLTIQRTQQEDSAVYLCASSYPHGGGTDTQYFGPGTRLTVL.

Note on this clonotype: A much more abundant neighbour one base away suggests this may be a read error. This chain uses TRBV10-3 with TRBJ1-2, with 7 nucleotides matching TRBD1. The ends lost 4 bases at V and 6 bases at J; junction bases unmatched: 2. Germline loops: CDR1 ENHRY, CDR2 SYGVKD. This CDR3 spans 12 amino acids. This chain's CDR3 is CAISGGGNGYTF. The CDR3 bases are TGTGCCATCAGTGGAGGGGGCAATGGCTACACCTTC.

This clonotype was counted at least ten times. The chain combines TRBV28 with TRBJ2-5; D call uncertain. The J call is doubtful: the DNA matches TRBJ2-7 better. The germline V gene encodes CDR1 MDHEN and CDR2 SYDVKM. This CDR3 contains 13 residues. DNA for the CDR3: TGTGCCAGCAGATTTACGACACATTACGAGCAGTACTTC. Translation gives CASRFTTHYEQYF.

This clonotype was detected many times. The chain recombines TRBV7-2 with TRBJ1-2; the match to TRBD1 covers 11 bases. Germline V lookup: CDR1 SGHTA, CDR2 FQGNSA. The J segment lost 3 bases and the V segment lost 2 bases, leaving 2 bases of the junction unmatched. The CDR3 has 15 amino acids. CDR3 residues: CASSLRTGGDYGYTF. The CDR3 DNA sequence: TGTGCCAGCAGCTTAAGGACAGGGGGCGACTATGGCTACACCTTC.

V gene TRBV5-1 combines with J gene TRBJ2-5; TRBD1 is a possible D gene (5 bases). TRBJ2-7 matches the DNA end more closely, so the J call is doubtful. CDR1 is SGHRS, CDR2 YFSETQ, per germline. The CDR3 is made up of 15 amino acids. This CDR3 reads CASSLYTGSSYEQYF. CDR3 nucleotide sequence: TGCGCCAGCAGCCTATATACAGGTTCGTCATACGAGCAGTACTTC.

The genes are TRBV2 and TRBJ2-1; 9 positions agree with TRBD2. V shed 6 bases and J 7 bases; nucleotides not matched to a gene: 10. Germline V gene sequence: CDR1 SNHLY, CDR2 FYNNEI. The CDR3 loop spans 15 amino acids. The CDR3 bases are TGTGCCAGCAGGGACCCCTCGAGCGGGAGGAATGAGCAGTTCTTC. This codes for CASRDPSSGRNEQFF.

J is TRBJ2-1 and V is TRBV25-1, with 8 bases fitting TRBD1. This CDR3 is built from 17 residues. V gave up 1 base and J gave up 3 bases; unmatched junction bases: 8. CDR1 and CDR2 from the germline V gene are MGHDK and SYGVNS. The chain's CDR3 is CASSESRGQVFYNEQFF. In nucleotides, the CDR3 is TGTGCCAGCAGTGAATCAAGGGGACAGGTGTTCTACAATGAGCAGTTCTTC.

There are many counts of this clonotype. The gene calls are TRBV20-1 and TRBJ2-3, with D possibly matching TRBD2 (6 bases). The CDR3 loop spans 12 amino acids. CDR1 and CDR2 (germline): DFQATT, SNEGSKA (reference sequence). Trimming stripped 3 bases from V and 4 bases from J, with 8 bases between. DNA of the CDR3: TGCAGTGCTAGGGGGGGTCCAGATACGCAGTATTTT. Amino acid sequence: CSARGGPDTQYF.

In this sample, this clonotype turned up a few times. V usage is TRBV20-1 and J usage is TRBJ2-3; 11 positions match TRBD2. This CDR3 has 16 residues. V lost 0 bases, J lost 3 bases, and 5 bases stayed unmatched. Germline V gives CDR1 DFQATT, CDR2 SNEGSKA (reference sequence). CDR3 in DNA: TGCAGTGCTAGAGATAGTGCTAGCGGGAGGACAGATACGCAGTATTTT. Translated: CSARDSASGRTDTQYF.

Comments on this clonotype: Just one base apart from a much larger clone, this may be a read error. This chain connects TRBV27 to TRBJ1-2, with a weak D call TRBD1 (5 bases). Germline-derived CDR1 and CDR2 are MNHEY and SMNVEV (reference sequence). The CDR3 spans 14 residues. The CDR3 reads CASSLTGHGYDYTF. In DNA, the CDR3 is TGTGCCAGCAGTTTGACGGGGCATGGCTATGACTACACCTTC.

V gene TRBV29-1 combines with J gene TRBJ2-4; 11 bases agree with TRBD2. With the DNA end fitting TRBJ2-7 better, the J assignment may be wrong. The V gene's germline CDR1 is SQVTM and CDR2 ANQGSEA. The CDR3 is 13 amino acids. The CDR3 sequence: CSARLAGYYEQYF. In DNA form, the CDR3 reads TGCAGCGCAAGACTAGCGGGGTACTACGAGCAGTACTTC.